The TCR beta chain under discussion was sequenced for a study of cytomegalovirus exposure and HLA in healthy donors. Points from the study as a whole: A classifier reportedly called cytomegalovirus status with high sensitivity and specificity.

About this clone: Its antigen is undetermined.

It was with 60 Vbeta and 13 Jbeta primers that the PCR ran. The table came from immunoSEQ multiplex PCR; TCRdb's copy has only in-frame clones and leaves some out. Of some 200,000 clones in the sample, about 80% were seen once. V was pared by 3 bases and J by 7 bases, with 13 bases of the junction left unmatched. Germline CDR1 and CDR2: SGHDT and YYEEEE. The CDR3 runs to 15 residues. This TCR came from a woman aged 25 to 45 in good health and CMV-seronegative. Sequencing input: PBMCs. The J gene is TRBJ2-7, the V gene TRBV5-6, with 7 nucleotides matching TRBD2. In nucleotides, the CDR3 is TGTGCCAGCAGCTATGGGGGAGGGCCCTCGAGGGAGCAGTACTTC. The encoded protein is CASSYGGGPSREQYF. Combining the CDR3 with reference TRBV5-6 and TRBJ2-7 gives the whole variable domain DAGVTQSPTHLIKTRGQQVTLRCSPKSGHDTVSWYQQALGQGPQFIFQYYEEEERQRGNFPDRFSGHQFPNYSSELNVNALLLGDSALYLCASSYGGGPSREQYFGPGTRLTVT.